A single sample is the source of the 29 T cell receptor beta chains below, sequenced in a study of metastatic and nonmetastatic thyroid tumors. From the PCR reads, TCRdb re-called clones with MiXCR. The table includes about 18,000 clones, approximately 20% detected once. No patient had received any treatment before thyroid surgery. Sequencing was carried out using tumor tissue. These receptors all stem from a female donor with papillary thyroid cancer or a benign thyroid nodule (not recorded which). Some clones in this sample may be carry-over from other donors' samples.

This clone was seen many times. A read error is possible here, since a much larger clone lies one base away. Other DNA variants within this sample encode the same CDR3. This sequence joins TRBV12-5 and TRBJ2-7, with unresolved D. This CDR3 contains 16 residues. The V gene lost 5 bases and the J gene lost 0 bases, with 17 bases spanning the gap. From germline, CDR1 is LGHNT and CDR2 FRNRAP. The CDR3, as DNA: TGTGCTAGTGGTCTGTCTCAACCGGGCAGCTCCTACGAGCAGTACTTC. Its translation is CASGLSQPGSSYEQYF.

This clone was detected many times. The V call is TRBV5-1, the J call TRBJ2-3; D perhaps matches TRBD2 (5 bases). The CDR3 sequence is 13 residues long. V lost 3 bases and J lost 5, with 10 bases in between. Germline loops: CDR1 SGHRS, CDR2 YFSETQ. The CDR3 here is CASSWTREDTQYF. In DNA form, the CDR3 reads TGCGCCAGCAGCTGGACGAGGGAAGATACGCAGTATTTT.

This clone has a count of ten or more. The CDR3 DNA reads as TGTGCCACCACCCCAATGGGGGACAGTCAGACCTCTGGGGCCAACGTCCTGACTTTC. Translation: CATTPMGDSQTSGANVLTF. This rearrangement joins TRBV15 to TRBJ2-6, with 7 bases lining up with TRBD1. The CDR3 length is 19 residues. CDR1 is LNHNV and CDR2 is YYDKDF in the germline V gene (reference sequence). The trim removed 7 bases at V and 0 bases at J, leaving 15 bases unmatched.

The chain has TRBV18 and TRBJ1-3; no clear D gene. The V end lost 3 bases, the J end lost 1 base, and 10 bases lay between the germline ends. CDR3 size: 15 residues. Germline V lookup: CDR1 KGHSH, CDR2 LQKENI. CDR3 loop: CASSPIQFSGNTIYF. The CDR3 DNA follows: TGTGCCAGCTCACCCATACAGTTTTCTGGAAACACCATATATTTT.

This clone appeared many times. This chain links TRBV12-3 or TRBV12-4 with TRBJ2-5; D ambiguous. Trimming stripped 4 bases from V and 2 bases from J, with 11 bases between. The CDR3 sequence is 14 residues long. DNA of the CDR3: TGTGCCAGCAGTTCATTCAGACTTCAAGAGACCCAGTACTTC. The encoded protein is CASSSFRLQETQYF.

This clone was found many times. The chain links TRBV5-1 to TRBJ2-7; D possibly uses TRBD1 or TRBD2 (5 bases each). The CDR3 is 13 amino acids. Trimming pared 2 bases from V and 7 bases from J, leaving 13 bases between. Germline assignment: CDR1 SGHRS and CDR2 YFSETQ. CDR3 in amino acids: CASSLTEGWEQYF. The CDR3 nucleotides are TGCGCCAGCAGCTTAACCGAGGGGTGGGAGCAGTACTTC.

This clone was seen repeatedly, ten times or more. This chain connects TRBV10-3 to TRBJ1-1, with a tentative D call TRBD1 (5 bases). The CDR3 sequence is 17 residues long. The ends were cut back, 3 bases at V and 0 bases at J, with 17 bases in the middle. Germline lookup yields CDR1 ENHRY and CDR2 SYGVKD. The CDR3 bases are TGTGCCATCAGTGAAGGGCCAGGGAACTACATGAACACTGAAGCTTTCTTT. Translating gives CAISEGPGNYMNTEAFF.

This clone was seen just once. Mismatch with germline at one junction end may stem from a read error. CDR3 sequence reads: CASSVTSSSSYNEQFF. The CDR3 DNA is TGCGCCAGCAGCGTGACTAGCTCCTCCTCCTACAATGAACAGTTCTTC. The chain combines TRBV5-1 with TRBJ2-1, with 7 bases aligning to TRBD2. Per the germline V gene, CDR1 is SGHRS and CDR2 is YFSETQ. This CDR3 has 16 amino acids.

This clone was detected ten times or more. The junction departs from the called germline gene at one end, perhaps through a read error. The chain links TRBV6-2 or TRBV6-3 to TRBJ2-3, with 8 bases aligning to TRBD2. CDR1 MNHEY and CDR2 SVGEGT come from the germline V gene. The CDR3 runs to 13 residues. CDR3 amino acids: CASSYSFQAGEGF. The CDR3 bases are TGTGCCAGCAGTTACTCGTTTCAAGCGGGAGAGGGGTTT.

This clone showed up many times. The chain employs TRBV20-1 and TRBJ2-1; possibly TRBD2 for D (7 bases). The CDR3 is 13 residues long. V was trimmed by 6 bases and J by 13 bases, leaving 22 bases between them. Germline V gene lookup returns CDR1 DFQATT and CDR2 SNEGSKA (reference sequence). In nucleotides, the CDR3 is TGCAGTGCCCGAGGGGGGGTGGGAGACTCTCAGTTCTTC. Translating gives CSARGGVGDSQFF.

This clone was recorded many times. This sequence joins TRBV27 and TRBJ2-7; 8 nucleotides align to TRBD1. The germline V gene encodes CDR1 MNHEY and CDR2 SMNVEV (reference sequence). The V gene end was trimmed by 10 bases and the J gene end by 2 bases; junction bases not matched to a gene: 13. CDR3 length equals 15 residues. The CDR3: CATGRWTGFTYEQYF. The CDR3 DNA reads TGTGCCACCGGCCGGTGGACAGGGTTCACCTACGAGCAGTACTTC.

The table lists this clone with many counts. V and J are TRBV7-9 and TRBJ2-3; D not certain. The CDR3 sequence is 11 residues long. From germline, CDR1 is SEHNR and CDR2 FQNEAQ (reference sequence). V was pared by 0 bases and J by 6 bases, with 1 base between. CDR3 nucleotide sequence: TGTGCCAGCAGCTTAGCTGATACGCAGTATTTT. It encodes CASSLADTQYF.

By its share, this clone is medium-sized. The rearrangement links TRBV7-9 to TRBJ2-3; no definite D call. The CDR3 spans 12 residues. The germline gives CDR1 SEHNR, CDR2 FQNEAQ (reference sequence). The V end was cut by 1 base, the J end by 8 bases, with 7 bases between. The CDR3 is CASSLERVTQYF. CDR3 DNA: TGTGCCAGCAGCTTAGAACGGGTTACGCAGTATTTT.

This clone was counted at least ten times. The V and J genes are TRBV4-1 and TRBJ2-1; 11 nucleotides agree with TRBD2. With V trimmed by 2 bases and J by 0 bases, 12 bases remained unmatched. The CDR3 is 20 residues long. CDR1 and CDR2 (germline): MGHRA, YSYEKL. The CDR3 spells CASSQLMTGLADPSYNEQFF. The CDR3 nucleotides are TGCGCCAGCAGCCAACTAATGACGGGACTAGCGGATCCCTCCTACAATGAGCAGTTCTTC.

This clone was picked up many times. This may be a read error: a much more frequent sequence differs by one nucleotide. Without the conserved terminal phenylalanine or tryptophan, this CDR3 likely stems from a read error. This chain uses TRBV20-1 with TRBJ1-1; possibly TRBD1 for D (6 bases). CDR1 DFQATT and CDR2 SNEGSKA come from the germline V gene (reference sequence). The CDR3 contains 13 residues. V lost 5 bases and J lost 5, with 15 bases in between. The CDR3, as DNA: TGCAGTGCTCAAAGACAGGCCGGGACTGAAGCTTTCTCT. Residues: CSAQRQAGTEAFS.

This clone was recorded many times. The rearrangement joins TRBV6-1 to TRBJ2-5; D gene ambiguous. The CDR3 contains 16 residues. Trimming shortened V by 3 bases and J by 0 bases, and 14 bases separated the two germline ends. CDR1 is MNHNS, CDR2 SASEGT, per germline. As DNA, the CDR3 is TGTGCCAGCAGTGAGTGGATGTCCCAGGACCAAGAGACCCAGTACTTC. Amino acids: CASSEWMSQDQETQYF.

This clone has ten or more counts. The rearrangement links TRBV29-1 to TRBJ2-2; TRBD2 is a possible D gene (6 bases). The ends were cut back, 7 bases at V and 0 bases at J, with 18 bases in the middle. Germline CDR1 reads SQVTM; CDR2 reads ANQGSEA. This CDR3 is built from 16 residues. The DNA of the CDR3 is TGCAGCGCTACTCCGGGACTGAAAGCGAACACCGGGGAGCTGTTTTTT. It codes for CSATPGLKANTGELFF.

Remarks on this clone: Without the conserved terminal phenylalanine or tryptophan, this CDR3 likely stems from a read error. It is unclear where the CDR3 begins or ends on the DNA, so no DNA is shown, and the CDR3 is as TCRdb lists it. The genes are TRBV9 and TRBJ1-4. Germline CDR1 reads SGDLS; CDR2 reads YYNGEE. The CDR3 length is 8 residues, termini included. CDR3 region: CASSVGTS.

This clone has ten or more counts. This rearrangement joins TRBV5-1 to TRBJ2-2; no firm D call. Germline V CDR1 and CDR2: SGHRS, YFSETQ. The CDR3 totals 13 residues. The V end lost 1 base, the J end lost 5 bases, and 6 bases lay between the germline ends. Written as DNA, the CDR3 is TGCGCCAGCAGCTTGAAAGGGACCGGGGAGCTGTTTTTT. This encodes CASSLKGTGELFF.

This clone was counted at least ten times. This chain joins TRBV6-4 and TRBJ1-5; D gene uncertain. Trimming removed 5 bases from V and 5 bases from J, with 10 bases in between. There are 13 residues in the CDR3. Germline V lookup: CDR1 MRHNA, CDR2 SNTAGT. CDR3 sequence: CASSTHWDQPQHF. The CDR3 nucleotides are TGTGCCAGCAGTACCCATTGGGATCAGCCCCAGCATTTT.

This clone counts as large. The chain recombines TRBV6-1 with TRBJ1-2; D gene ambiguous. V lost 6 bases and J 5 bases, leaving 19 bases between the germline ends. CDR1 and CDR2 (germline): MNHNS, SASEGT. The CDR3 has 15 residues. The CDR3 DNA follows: TGTGCCAGCAGACTAGCCACCCCATCGTGGTATGGCTACACCTTC. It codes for CASRLATPSWYGYTF.

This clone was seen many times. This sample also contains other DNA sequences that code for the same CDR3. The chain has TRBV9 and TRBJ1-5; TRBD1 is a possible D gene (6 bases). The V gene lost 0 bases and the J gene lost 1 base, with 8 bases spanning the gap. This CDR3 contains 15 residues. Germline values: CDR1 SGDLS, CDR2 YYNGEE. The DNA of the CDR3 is TGTGCCAGCAGCGTAGCAGGACAGAGCAATCAGCCCCAGCATTTT. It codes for CASSVAGQSNQPQHF.

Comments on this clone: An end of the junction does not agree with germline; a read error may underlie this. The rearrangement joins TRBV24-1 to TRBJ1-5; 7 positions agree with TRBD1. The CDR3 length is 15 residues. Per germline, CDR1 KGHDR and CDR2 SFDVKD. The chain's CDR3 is CAASDNRGPHQPQHF. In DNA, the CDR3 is TGTGCCGCCAGTGACAACAGGGGCCCCCATCAGCCCCAGCATTTT.

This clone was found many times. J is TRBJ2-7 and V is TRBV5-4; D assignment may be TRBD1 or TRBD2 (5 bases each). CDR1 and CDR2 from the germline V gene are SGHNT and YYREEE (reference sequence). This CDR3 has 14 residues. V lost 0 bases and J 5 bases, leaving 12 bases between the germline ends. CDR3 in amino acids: CASSLDPGSDEQYF. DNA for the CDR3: TGTGCCAGCAGCTTGGATCCAGGGAGCGACGAGCAGTACTTC.

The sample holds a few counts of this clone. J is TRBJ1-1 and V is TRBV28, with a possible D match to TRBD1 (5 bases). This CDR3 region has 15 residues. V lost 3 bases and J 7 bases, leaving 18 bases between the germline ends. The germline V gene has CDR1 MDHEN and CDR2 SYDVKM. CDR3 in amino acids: CASSFYPGRDLEAFF. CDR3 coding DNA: TGTGCCAGCAGTTTCTATCCGGGCAGGGATCTTGAAGCTTTCTTT.

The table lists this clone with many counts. The CDR3 is CSVSGSDNQPQHF. Written as DNA, the CDR3 is TGCAGTGTTAGTGGGAGTGACAATCAGCCCCAGCATTTT. V usage is TRBV20-1 and J usage is TRBJ1-5; D uncertain. V was cut by 7 bases and J by 3 bases, with 13 bases left in between. Germline V gene lookup returns CDR1 DFQATT and CDR2 SNEGSKA (reference sequence). There are 13 residues in the CDR3.

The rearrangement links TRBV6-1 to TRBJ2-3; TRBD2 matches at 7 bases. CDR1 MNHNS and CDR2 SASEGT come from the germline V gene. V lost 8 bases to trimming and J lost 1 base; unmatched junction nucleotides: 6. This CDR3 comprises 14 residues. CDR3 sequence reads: CASGRAGGTDTQYF. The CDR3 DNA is TGTGCCAGCGGGAGGGCGGGGGGCACAGATACGCAGTATTTT.

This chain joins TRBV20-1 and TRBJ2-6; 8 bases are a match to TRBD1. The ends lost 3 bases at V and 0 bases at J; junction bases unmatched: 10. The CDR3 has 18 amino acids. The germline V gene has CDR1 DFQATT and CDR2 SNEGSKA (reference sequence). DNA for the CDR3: TGCAGTGCTAGGGCGACAGGGGCGTCTTCCTCTGGGGCCAACGTCCTGACTTTC. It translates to CSARATGASSSGANVLTF.

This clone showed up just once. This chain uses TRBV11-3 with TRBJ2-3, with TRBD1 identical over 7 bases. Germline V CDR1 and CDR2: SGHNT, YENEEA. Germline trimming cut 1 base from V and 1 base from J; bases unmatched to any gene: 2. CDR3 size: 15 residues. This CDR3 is CASSLAGTGTDTQYF. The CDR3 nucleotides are TGTGCCAGCAGCTTAGCCGGGACAGGCACAGATACGCAGTATTTT.